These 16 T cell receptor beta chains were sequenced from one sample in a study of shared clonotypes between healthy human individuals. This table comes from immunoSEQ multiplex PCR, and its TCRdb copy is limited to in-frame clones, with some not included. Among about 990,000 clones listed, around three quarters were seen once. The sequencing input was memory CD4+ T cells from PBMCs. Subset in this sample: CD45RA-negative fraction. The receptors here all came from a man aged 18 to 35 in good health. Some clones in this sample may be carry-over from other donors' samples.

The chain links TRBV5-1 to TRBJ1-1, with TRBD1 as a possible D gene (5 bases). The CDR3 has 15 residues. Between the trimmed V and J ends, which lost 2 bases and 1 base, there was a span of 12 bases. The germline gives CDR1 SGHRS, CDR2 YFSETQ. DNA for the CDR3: TGCGCCAGCAGCTTTATGGGGGGAGCGAACACTGAAGCTTTCTTT. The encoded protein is CASSFMGGANTEAFF.

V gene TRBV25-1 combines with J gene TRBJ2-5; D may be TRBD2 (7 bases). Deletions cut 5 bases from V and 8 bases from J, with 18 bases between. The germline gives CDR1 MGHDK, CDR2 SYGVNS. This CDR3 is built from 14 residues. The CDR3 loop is CASSPPGGRITQYF. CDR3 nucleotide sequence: TGTGCCAGCAGTCCGCCGGGGGGCCGGATAACCCAGTACTTC.

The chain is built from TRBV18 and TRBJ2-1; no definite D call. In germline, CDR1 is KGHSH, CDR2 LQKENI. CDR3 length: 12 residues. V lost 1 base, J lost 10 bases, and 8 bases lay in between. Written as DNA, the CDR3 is TGTGCCAGCTCACCACAATCGACAGAGCAGTTCTTC. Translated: CASSPQSTEQFF.

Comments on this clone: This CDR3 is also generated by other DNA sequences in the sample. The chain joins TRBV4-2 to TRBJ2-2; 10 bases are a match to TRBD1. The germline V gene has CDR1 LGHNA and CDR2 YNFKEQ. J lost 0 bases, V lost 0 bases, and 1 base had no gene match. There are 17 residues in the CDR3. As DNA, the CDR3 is TGTGCCAGCAGCCAAGATGGACAGGGGGCGAACACCGGGGAGCTGTTTTTT. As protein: CASSQDGQGANTGELFF.

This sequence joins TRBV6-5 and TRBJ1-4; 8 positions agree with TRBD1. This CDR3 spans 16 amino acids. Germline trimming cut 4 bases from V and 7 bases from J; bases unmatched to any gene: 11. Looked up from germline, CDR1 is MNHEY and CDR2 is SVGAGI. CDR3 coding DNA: TGTGCCAGCAGTTCCCTGGCCTCCGGACAGGGTGAAAAACTGTTTTTT. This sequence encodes CASSSLASGQGEKLFF.

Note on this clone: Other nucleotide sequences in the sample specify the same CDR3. In DNA, the CDR3 is TGCGCCAGCAGCCAAGATCTCGGGGCGACAGATACGCAGTATTTT. Residues: CASSQDLGATDTQYF. The rearrangement uses TRBV4-1 and TRBJ2-3; possibly TRBD1 or TRBD2 for D (5 bases each). Germline V lookup: CDR1 MGHRA, CDR2 YSYEKL. Deletions cut 0 bases from V and 3 bases from J, with 10 bases between. The CDR3 is 15 amino acids.

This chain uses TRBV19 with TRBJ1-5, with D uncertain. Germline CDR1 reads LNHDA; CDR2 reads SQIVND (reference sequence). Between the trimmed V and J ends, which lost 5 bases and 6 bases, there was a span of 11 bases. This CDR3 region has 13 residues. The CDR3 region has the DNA TGTGCCAGTAGTTTCGCGAGGACTCAGCCCCAGCATTTT. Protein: CASSFARTQPQHF.

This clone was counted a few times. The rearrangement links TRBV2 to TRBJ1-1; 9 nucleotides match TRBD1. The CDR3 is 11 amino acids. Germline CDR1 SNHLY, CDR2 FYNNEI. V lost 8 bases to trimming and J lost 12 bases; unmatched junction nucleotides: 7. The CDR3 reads CASARDRVTFF. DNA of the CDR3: TGTGCCAGCGCCCGGGACAGGGTAACTTTCTTT.

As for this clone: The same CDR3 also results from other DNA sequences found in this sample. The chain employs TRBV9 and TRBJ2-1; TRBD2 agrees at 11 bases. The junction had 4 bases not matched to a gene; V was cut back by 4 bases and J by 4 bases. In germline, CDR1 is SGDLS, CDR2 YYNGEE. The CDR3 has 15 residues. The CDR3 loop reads CASSLGTSGYNEQFF. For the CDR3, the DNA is TGTGCCAGCAGCTTGGGGACTAGCGGTTACAATGAGCAGTTCTTC.

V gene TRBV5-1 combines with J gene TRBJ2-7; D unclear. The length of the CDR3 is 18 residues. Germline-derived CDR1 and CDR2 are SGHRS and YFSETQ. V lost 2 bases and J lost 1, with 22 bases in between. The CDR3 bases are TGCGCCAGCAGCTTCCGGTCCGACTTAAGGAACCGTTCCTACGAGCAGTACTTC. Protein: CASSFRSDLRNRSYEQYF. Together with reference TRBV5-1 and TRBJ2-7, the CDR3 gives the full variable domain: KAGVTQTPRYLIKTRGQQVTLSCSPISGHRSVSWYQQTPGQGLQFLFEYFSETQRNKGNFPGRFSGRQFSNSRSEMNVSTLELGDSALYLCASSFRSDLRNRSYEQYFGPGTRLTVT.

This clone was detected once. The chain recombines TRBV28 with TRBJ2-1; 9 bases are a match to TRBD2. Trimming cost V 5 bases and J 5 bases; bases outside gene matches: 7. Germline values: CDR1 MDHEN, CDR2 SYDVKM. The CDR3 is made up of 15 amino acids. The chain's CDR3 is CASSDSGSFNNEQFF. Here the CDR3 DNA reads TGTGCCAGCAGTGATAGCGGGAGTTTTAACAATGAGCAGTTCTTC.

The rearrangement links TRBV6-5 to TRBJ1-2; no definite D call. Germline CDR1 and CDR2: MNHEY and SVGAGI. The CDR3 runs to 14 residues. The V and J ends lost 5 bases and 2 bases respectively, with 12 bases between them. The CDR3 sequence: CASSSSAPNYGYTF. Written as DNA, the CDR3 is TGTGCCAGCAGTAGCTCGGCGCCGAACTATGGCTACACCTTC.

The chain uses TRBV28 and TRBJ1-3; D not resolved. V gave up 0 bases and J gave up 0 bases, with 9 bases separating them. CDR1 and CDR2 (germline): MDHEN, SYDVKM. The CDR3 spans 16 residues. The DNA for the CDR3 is TGTGCCAGCAGTTTATGGGGTATTCGCTCTGGAAACACCATATATTTT. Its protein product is CASSLWGIRSGNTIYF.

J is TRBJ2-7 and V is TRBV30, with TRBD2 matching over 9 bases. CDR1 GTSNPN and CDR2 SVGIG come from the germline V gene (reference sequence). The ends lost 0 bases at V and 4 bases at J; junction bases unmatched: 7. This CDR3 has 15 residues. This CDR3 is CAWSVGGRDPYEQYF. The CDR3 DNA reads TGTGCCTGGAGTGTAGGCGGGAGGGACCCTTACGAGCAGTACTTC.

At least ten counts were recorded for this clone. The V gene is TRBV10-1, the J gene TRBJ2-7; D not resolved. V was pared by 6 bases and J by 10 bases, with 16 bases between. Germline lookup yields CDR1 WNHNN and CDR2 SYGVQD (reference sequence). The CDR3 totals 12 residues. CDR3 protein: CASSFTIPPQYF. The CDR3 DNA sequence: TGCGCCAGCAGCTTCACCATCCCCCCCCAGTACTTC.

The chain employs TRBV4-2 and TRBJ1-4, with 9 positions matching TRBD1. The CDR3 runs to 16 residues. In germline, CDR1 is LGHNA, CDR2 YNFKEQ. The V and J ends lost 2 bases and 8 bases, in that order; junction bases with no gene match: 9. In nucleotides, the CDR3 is TGTGCCAGCAGCCAATCACAGGGGGCAGGGGAGGAAAAACTGTTTTTT. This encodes CASSQSQGAGEEKLFF.